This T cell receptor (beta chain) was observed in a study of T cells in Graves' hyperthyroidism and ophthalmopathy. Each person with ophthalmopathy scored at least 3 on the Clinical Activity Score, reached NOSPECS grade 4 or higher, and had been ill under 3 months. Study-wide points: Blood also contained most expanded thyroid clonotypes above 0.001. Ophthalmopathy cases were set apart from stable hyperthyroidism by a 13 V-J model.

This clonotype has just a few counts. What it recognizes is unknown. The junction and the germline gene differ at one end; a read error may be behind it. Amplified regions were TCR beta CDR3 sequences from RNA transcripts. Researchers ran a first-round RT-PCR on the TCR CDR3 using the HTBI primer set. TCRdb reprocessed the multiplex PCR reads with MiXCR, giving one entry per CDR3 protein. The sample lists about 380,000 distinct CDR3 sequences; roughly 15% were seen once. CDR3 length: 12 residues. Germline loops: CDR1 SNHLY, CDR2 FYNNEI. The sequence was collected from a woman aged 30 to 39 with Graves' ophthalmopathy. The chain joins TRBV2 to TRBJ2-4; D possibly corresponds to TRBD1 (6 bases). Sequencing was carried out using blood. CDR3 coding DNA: TGTGCCAGCAGTGGGACAGTCTACATTCGGTACTTC. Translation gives CASSGTVYIRYF.